A selection of T cell receptor beta chains follows, all from one sample in a study of cytomegalovirus exposure and HLA in healthy donors. Here immunoSEQ multiplex PCR was the method, and the copy in TCRdb shows in-frame clones only, minus some. The table includes roughly 150,000 clones, 88% detected once. Source material: PBMCs. All receptors derive from a man younger than 30 in good health and CMV-seronegative. CDR3s leave out the opening cysteine and the closing phenylalanine or tryptophan. Clone size is given for some rows only: seen once, a few or many times, or a class if the clone is expanded.

TRBV27	NA	ASREDRGSYNEQF
TRBV23-1	NA	ASSHEYGYT
TRBV4-3	NA	ASSVGRGTNTGELF
TRBV28	NA	ASSSIDREPTTNEKLF
TRBV10-3	NA	AIRQSLNTEAF
TRBV25-1	NA	ASSEWGQGANTGELF
TRBV9	NA	ASSVDSYGYT
TRBV10-1	NA	ASRIQGIGWVAQH
TRBV30	NA	ACGLAGGGSYNEQF
TRBV30	once	AWTQATSTDTQY
TRBV9	once	ASSPYLAGWDEQY
TRBV6-1	NA	ASSGNRGQTEAF
TRBV7-8	NA	ASSFGQDTDTQY
TRBV5-1	NA	ASSLGQGASDGYT
TRBV27	NA	ASSITRQGHEQY
TRBV29-1	NA	SVQDRAYEQY
TRBV4-1	NA	ASTSGAGNTGELF
TRBV6-1	NA	ASRAGWDTGELF
TRBV7-2	NA	ASSLGGTGIYGYT
TRBV5-1	NA	ASSLGGTRHHNEQF
TRBV7-2	NA	ASSPTSGSSSEQY
TRBV19	few	ASSPGGDTQY
TRBV14	NA	ASSQPGTVSNYGYT
TRBV6-1	NA	ASSGRGGNAEAF
TRBV13	NA	ASSSLPFDAEQY
TRBV16	once	ASSQFEQLGNTIY
TRBV28	NA	ASSFHSGRKN
TRBV12-5	NA	ASGLGGGNYGYT
TRBV5-5	NA	ASSLGQPINSGNTIY
TRBV5-8	NA	ASSLRQGNEKLF
TRBV27	NA	ASSLIGGETQY
TRBV2	few	ASSGGQDYGYT
TRBV30	NA	AWSPGVGANVLT
TRBV5-1	NA	ASSLGQGEQF
TRBV11-2	NA	ASSHLAGLVHNEQF